This entry lists 23 T cell receptor beta chains sequenced from one sample in a study of cytomegalovirus exposure and HLA in healthy donors. The PCR made use of 60 Vbeta and 13 Jbeta primers. Generated by immunoSEQ multiplex PCR, the TCRdb table keeps only in-frame clones and is missing some. This table has 98,000 or so clones, 60% to 85% appearing once. The sequenced material came from PBMCs. These TCRs come from a woman aged 18-35 years in good health and CMV-seropositive.

This clone was found a few times. CDR3 DNA: TGCGCCACCGGGACTAGCGGGGGCTACGAGCAGTACTTC. It specifies CATGTSGGYEQYF. The chain carries TRBV10-2 and TRBJ2-7, with 14 nucleotides matching TRBD2. V was clipped by 10 bases and J by 3 bases; unmatched bases: 2. The length of the CDR3 is 13 residues. Germline CDR1 is WSHSY and CDR2 is SAAADI.

The CDR3 here is CATSRTGTGGHYEQYF. The CDR3 nucleotides read TGTGCCACCAGCAGAACCGGGACAGGGGGTCACTACGAGCAGTACTTC. This rearrangement joins TRBV15 to TRBJ2-7, with TRBD1 matching 11 bases. Germline lookup yields CDR1 LNHNV and CDR2 YYDKDF (reference sequence). V lost 2 bases, J lost 3 bases, and 6 bases stayed unmatched. The CDR3 runs 16 residues.

The chain combines TRBV2 with TRBJ1-2, with TRBD1 as a possible D gene (5 bases). Germline assignment: CDR1 SNHLY and CDR2 FYNNEI. The CDR3 consists of 15 residues. The germline V and J ends were trimmed by 3 bases and 4 bases, with 15 bases remaining between them. The CDR3 protein is CASSEGLGIVYGYTF. The CDR3 DNA follows: TGTGCCAGCAGTGAGGGACTAGGGATAGTCTATGGCTACACCTTC. The variable domain in full, with the rest retrieved from reference TRBV2 and TRBJ1-2, is EPEVTQTPSHQVTQMGQEVILRCVPISNHLYFYWYRQILGQKVEFLVSFYNNEISEKSEIFDDQFSVERPDGSNFTLKIRSTKLEDSAMYFCASSEGLGIVYGYTFGSGTRLTVV.

This chain joins TRBV5-4 and TRBJ2-7, with TRBD1 matching over 7 bases. The junction had 5 bases not matched to a gene; V was cut back by 2 bases and J by 3 bases. In germline, CDR1 is SGHNT, CDR2 YYREEE (reference sequence). This CDR3 region has 14 residues. CDR3 sequence: CASSLQQGNYEQYF. In DNA form, the CDR3 reads TGTGCCAGCAGCTTACAACAGGGGAACTACGAGCAGTACTTC.

Comments on this clone: Distinct nucleotide sequences in the sample also encode this CDR3. The chain couples TRBV5-1 to TRBJ2-7; D is unclear. The CDR3 length is 14 residues. Trimming pared 0 bases from V and 0 bases from J, leaving 7 bases between. Germline CDR1 is SGHRS and CDR2 is YFSETQ. CDR3 DNA sequence: TGCGCCAGCAGCTTGGGGGCAGGCTCCTACGAGCAGTACTTC. Residues: CASSLGAGSYEQYF.

The chain's CDR3 is CASSLAAVNTEAFF. In DNA form, the CDR3 reads TGCGCCAGCAGCTTGGCCGCAGTTAACACTGAAGCTTTCTTT. The rearrangement joins TRBV5-1 to TRBJ1-1, with D unclear. Trimming stripped 0 bases from V and 2 bases from J, with 8 bases between. There are 14 residues in the CDR3. Germline V gives CDR1 SGHRS, CDR2 YFSETQ.

A single count supports this clone. The rearrangement links TRBV18 to TRBJ1-5, with D maybe TRBD1 (6 bases). CDR3 size: 14 residues. Trimming took 5 bases from V and 5 from J, leaving 13 bases between them. In germline, CDR1 is KGHSH, CDR2 LQKENI. The CDR3 nucleotides read TGTGCCAGCTCAACCTCAGGGGAACATCAGCCCCAGCATTTT. Its protein product is CASSTSGEHQPQHF. Complete variable domain (other parts from reference TRBV18 and TRBJ1-5): NAGVMQNPRHLVRRRGQEARLRCSPMKGHSHVYWYRQLPEEGLKFMVYLQKENIIDESGMPKERFSAEFPKEGPSILRIQQVVRGDSAAYFCASSTSGEHQPQHFGDGTRLSIL.

This clone has only a few counts. This chain links TRBV27 with TRBJ2-1; 16 nucleotides match TRBD2. Germline CDR1 MNHEY, CDR2 SMNVEV (reference sequence). The CDR3 totals 15 residues. J was trimmed by 5 bases and V by 6 bases; bases with no gene match: 1. The CDR3 loop reads CASRGLAGGDNEQFF. CDR3 DNA sequence: TGTGCCAGCAGGGGACTAGCGGGAGGGGACAATGAGCAGTTCTTC.

The chain joins TRBV6-1 to TRBJ1-5, with 7 nucleotides matching TRBD1. The germline gives CDR1 MNHNS, CDR2 SASEGT. J lost 2 bases, V lost 4 bases, and 2 bases had no gene match. CDR3 size: 14 residues. The DNA of the CDR3 is TGTGCCAGCAGTGCAGGGGGTCGCAATCAGCCCCAGCATTTT. Residues: CASSAGGRNQPQHF.

The J gene is TRBJ1-6, the V gene TRBV4-1, with TRBD1 matching 10 bases. The CDR3 is made up of 12 amino acids. The germline V gene encodes CDR1 MGHRA and CDR2 YSYEKL. The J segment lost 10 bases and the V segment lost 6 bases, leaving 0 bases of the junction unmatched. The CDR3 loop reads CASRGQGSPLHF. CDR3 DNA sequence: TGCGCCAGCAGGGGACAGGGGTCACCCCTCCACTTT.

The chain carries TRBV5-1 and TRBJ2-3; TRBD2 matches 14 bases. This CDR3 spans 22 amino acids. The germline V gene has CDR1 SGHRS and CDR2 YFSETQ. The V gene end was trimmed by 1 base and the J gene end by 2 bases; junction bases not matched to a gene: 18. CDR3 sequence (DNA): TGCGCCAGCAGCTTGCGGGACAGTCCGTTCCCGGGACTAGCGGGAGCCACAGATACGCAGTATTTT. Amino acids: CASSLRDSPFPGLAGATDTQYF.

In this sample, this clone turned up a few times. The V call is TRBV28, the J call TRBJ2-7; 12 bases match TRBD1. Germline-derived CDR1 and CDR2 are MDHEN and SYDVKM. V lost 6 bases to trimming and J lost 6 bases; unmatched junction nucleotides: 9. This CDR3 is 15 amino acids long. The CDR3: CASSKPRDRGPEQYF. The CDR3 DNA reads as TGTGCCAGCAGCAAGCCTCGGGACAGGGGGCCCGAGCAGTACTTC.

The V gene is TRBV6-6, the J gene TRBJ1-5; D uncertain. CDR3 length equals 16 residues. The V end lost 2 bases, the J end lost 2 bases, and 13 bases lay between the germline ends. CDR1 is MNHNY, CDR2 SVGAGI, per germline (reference sequence). Here the CDR3 reads CASSYGLPGGNQPQHF. Here the CDR3 DNA reads TGTGCCAGCAGTTACGGTCTTCCCGGGGGCAATCAGCCCCAGCATTTT.

The chain combines TRBV29-1 with TRBJ2-7, with D tentatively TRBD1 (6 bases). Germline V gives CDR1 SQVTM, CDR2 ANQGSEA. V was shortened by 3 bases and J by 0 bases, with 6 bases between the two germline ends. The CDR3 runs 12 residues. The DNA of the CDR3 is TGCAGCGTTGAGGGGGCCTCCTACGAGCAGTACTTC. This encodes CSVEGASYEQYF.

The V gene is TRBV6-5, the J gene TRBJ2-7, with 10 bases identical to TRBD1. Germline V gene lookup returns CDR1 MNHEY and CDR2 SVGAGI. Unmatched junction bases numbered 4, after V lost 4 bases and J lost 7 bases. CDR3 length equals 13 residues. For the CDR3, the DNA is TGTGCCAGCAGTTTCGACAGGGGGCATGAGCAGTACTTC. Its translation is CASSFDRGHEQYF.

The chain couples TRBV28 to TRBJ2-5; D possibly corresponds to TRBD2 (6 bases). This CDR3 contains 14 residues. Germline CDR1 MDHEN, CDR2 SYDVKM. V was trimmed by 5 bases and J by 2 bases, leaving 12 bases between them. The DNA of the CDR3 is TGTGCCAGCAGTCTTAGGGCGGGGCAAGAGACCCAGTACTTC. This encodes CASSLRAGQETQYF.

This clone was detected a few times. This chain uses TRBV2 with TRBJ1-1, with D possibly TRBD1 on 6 matching bases. The V gene's germline CDR1 is SNHLY and CDR2 FYNNEI. The CDR3 runs to 11 residues. With 7 bases removed from V and 6 bases from J, the gap between germline ends came to 9 bases. The CDR3 protein is CASIRGPEAFF. DNA for the CDR3: TGTGCCAGCATCAGGGGTCCTGAAGCTTTCTTT. Using reference TRBV2 and TRBJ1-1 for the parts outside the CDR3, the full variable domain is EPEVTQTPSHQVTQMGQEVILRCVPISNHLYFYWYRQILGQKVEFLVSFYNNEISEKSEIFDDQFSVERPDGSNFTLKIRSTKLEDSAMYFCASIRGPEAFFGQGTRLTVV.

This chain uses TRBV2 with TRBJ1-1, with 11 bases that match TRBD1. CDR1 and CDR2 (germline): SNHLY, FYNNEI. The V and J ends lost 6 bases and 10 bases, in that order; junction bases with no gene match: 4. This CDR3 comprises 12 residues. The CDR3 here is CASRDRGRVAFF. Written as DNA, the CDR3 is TGTGCCAGCAGGGACAGGGGGCGCGTAGCTTTCTTT.

V and J are TRBV7-9 and TRBJ2-3, with 8 bases matching TRBD1. The J segment lost 3 bases and the V segment lost 5 bases, leaving 13 bases of the junction unmatched. The CDR3 spans 17 residues. Germline CDR1 SEHNR, CDR2 FQNEAQ (reference sequence). CDR3 protein: CASSGQGRGYATDTQYF. Here the CDR3 DNA reads TGTGCCAGCAGCGGACAGGGTAGGGGGTATGCAACAGATACGCAGTATTTT.

V and J are TRBV28 and TRBJ1-5; 10 bases align to TRBD1. CDR1 MDHEN and CDR2 SYDVKM come from the germline V gene. The V gene end was trimmed by 5 bases and the J gene end by 4 bases; junction bases not matched to a gene: 8. There are 16 residues in the CDR3. The CDR3 DNA reads as TGTGCCAGCAGTCTTTGGACAGGGGGTGAAAATCAGCCCCAGCATTTT. Protein product: CASSLWTGGENQPQHF.

This rearrangement joins TRBV5-6 to TRBJ2-1; tentative D call: TRBD2 (6 bases). This CDR3 has 17 residues. The ends were cut back, 3 bases at V and 0 bases at J, with 16 bases in the middle. Looked up from germline, CDR1 is SGHDT and CDR2 is YYEEEE. CDR3 DNA: TGTGCCAGCAGCTCCGCCAGCGGAGGGAGCTCCTACAATGAGCAGTTCTTC. Its translation is CASSSASGGSSYNEQFF.

The chain carries TRBV5-4 and TRBJ2-5, with TRBD1 as a possible D gene (6 bases). The V and J ends lost 2 bases and 2 bases respectively, with 13 bases between them. The CDR3 has 15 residues. Germline values: CDR1 SGHNT, CDR2 YYREEE (reference sequence). The CDR3 region is CASSFYRQVQETQYF. CDR3 DNA: TGTGCCAGCAGCTTCTACCGACAGGTACAAGAGACCCAGTACTTC.

The chain employs TRBV11-3 and TRBJ2-7; no reliable D call. The length of the CDR3 is 9 residues. Per germline, CDR1 SGHNT and CDR2 YENEEA. Trimming took 9 bases from V and 3 from J, leaving 3 bases between them. The CDR3 bases are TGTGCCAGTCGCTACGAGCAGTACTTC. Translated: CASRYEQYF.